This TCR beta chain was identified in a study of shared clonotypes between healthy human individuals. The overall study: Three plates each covered CD4 naive and memory; CD8 naive two, CD8 memory one.

CDR3 length: 15 amino acids. The germline V gene has CDR1 SGHDT and CDR2 YYEEEE. Trimming left V 3 bases short and J 6 bases short, with 17 bases between. TCRdb's copy holds only in-frame clones and misses some; the assay was immunoSEQ multiplex PCR. Of about 1,900,000 clones in the sample, about 95% were seen once. The naive CD8 population came from CD45RO-negative cells selected for CCR7, without terminally differentiated effector memory CD45RA+ cells. Adult Caucasians living in Nashville, Tennessee made up all of the donors. V gene TRBV5-6 combines with J gene TRBJ2-3; perhaps TRBD2 as D (5 bases). Sequencing used naive CD8+ T cells sorted from blood. This clonotype was obtained from a man between 18 and 35 years old in good health. CDR3 DNA: TGTGCCAGCAGCTCTACCGGACTCACATCCGATACGCAGTATTTT. It codes for CASSSTGLTSDTQYF. Complete variable domain (other parts from reference TRBV5-6 and TRBJ2-3): DAGVTQSPTHLIKTRGQQVTLRCSPKSGHDTVSWYQQALGQGPQFIFQYYEEEERQRGNFPDRFSGHQFPNYSSELNVNALLLGDSALYLCASSSTGLTSDTQYFGPGTRLTVL.